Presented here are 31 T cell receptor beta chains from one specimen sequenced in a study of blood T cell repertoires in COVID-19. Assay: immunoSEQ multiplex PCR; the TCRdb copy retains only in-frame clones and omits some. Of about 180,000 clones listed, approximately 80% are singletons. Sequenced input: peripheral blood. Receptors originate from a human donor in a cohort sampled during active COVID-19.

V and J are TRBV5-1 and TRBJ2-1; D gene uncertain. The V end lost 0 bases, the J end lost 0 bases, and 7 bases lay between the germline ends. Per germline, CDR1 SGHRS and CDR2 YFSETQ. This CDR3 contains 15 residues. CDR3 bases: TGCGCCAGCAGCTTGGGACTTATCTCCTACAATGAGCAGTTCTTC. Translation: CASSLGLISYNEQFF.

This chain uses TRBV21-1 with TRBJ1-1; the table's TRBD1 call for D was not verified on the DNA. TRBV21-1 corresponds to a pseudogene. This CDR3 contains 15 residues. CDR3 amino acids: CASSKGAWWNTEAFF. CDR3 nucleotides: TGTGCCAGCAGCAAAGGGGCTTGGTGGAACACTGAAGCTTTCTTT.

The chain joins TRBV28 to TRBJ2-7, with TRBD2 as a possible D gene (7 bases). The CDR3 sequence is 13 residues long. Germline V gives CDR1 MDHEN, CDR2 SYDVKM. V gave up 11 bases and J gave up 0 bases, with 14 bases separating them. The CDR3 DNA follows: TGTGCCGGCGGGGGCGCCCCCTCCTACGAGCAGTACTTC. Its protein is CAGGGAPSYEQYF.

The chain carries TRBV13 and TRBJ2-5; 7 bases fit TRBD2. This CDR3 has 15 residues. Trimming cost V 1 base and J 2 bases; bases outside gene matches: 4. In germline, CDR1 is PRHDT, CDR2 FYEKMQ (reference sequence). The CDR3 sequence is CASSLDRGSQETQYF. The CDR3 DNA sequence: TGTGCCAGCAGCTTAGACCGCGGGAGTCAAGAGACCCAGTACTTC. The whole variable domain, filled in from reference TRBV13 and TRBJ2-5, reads AAGVIQSPRHLIKEKRETATLKCYPIPRHDTVYWYQQGPGQDPQFLISFYEKMQSDKGSIPDRFSAQQFSDYHSELNMSSLELGDSALYFCASSLDRGSQETQYFGPGTRLLVL.

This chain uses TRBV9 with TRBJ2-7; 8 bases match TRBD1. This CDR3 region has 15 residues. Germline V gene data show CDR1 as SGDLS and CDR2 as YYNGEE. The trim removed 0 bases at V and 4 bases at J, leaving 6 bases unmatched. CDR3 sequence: CASSVEGQEKYEQYF. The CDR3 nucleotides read TGTGCCAGCAGCGTAGAGGGACAGGAAAAGTACGAGCAGTACTTC.

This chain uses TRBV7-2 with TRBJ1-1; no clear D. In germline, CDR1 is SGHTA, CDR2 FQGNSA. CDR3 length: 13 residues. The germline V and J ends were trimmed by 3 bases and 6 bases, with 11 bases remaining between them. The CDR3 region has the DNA TGTGCCAGCAGCTTCGGAGGGAGGGCTGAAGCTTTCTTT. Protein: CASSFGGRAEAFF.

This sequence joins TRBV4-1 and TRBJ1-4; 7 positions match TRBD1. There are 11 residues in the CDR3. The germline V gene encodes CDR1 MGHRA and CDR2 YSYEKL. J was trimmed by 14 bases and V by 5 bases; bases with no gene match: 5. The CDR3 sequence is CASSSGTVLFF. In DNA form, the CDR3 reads TGCGCCAGCAGCTCCGGGACAGTCCTGTTTTTT.

CDR3 sequence: CASRTGAPYNEQFF. DNA of the CDR3: TGTGCCAGCAGGACAGGGGCTCCCTACAATGAGCAGTTCTTC. The chain joins TRBV28 to TRBJ2-1, with TRBD1 matching over 8 bases. The V gene end was trimmed by 6 bases and the J gene end by 2 bases; junction bases not matched to a gene: 3. The germline V gene has CDR1 MDHEN and CDR2 SYDVKM. This CDR3 spans 14 amino acids.

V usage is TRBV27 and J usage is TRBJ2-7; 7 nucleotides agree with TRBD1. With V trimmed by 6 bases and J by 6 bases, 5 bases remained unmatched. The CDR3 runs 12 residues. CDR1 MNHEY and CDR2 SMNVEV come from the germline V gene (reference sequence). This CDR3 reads CASSGTDLEQYF. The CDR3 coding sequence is TGTGCCAGCAGCGGGACAGATCTCGAGCAGTACTTC.

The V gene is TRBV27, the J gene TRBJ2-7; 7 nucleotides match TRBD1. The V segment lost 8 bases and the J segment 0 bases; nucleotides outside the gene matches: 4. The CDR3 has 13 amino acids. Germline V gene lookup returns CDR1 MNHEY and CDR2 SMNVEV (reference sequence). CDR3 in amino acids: CASQQGNSYEQYF. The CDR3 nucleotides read TGTGCCAGCCAACAGGGGAACTCCTACGAGCAGTACTTC.

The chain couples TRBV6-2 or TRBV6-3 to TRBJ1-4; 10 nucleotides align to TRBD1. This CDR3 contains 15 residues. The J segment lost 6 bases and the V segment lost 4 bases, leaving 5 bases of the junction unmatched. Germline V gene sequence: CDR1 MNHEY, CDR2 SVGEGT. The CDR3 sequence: CASSFWDRGHEKLFF. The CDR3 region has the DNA TGTGCCAGCAGTTTCTGGGACAGGGGTCATGAAAAACTGTTTTTT.

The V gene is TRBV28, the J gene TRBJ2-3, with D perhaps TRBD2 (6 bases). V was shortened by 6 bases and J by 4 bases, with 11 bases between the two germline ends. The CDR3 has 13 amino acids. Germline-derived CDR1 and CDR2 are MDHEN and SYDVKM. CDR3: CASRTSAPDTQYF. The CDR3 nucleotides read TGTGCCAGCAGGACTAGTGCACCAGATACGCAGTATTTT.

The CDR3 protein is CASSLWRGVFDEQYF. The CDR3, as DNA: TGTGCCAGCAGCTTATGGCGGGGGGTATTCGACGAGCAGTACTTC. The genes are TRBV11-2 and TRBJ2-7; 8 bases are shared with TRBD2. V shed 2 bases, J shed 5 bases, and the junction held 8 bases outside the gene matches. Per germline, CDR1 SGHAT and CDR2 FQNNGV. The CDR3 length is 15 residues.

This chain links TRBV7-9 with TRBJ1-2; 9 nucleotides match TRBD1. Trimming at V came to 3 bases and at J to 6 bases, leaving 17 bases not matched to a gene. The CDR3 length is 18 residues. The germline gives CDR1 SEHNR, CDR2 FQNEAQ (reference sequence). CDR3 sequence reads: CASSFILSPGQGRDGYTF. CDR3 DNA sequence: TGTGCCAGCAGCTTTATACTATCACCGGGACAGGGCCGGGATGGCTACACCTTC.

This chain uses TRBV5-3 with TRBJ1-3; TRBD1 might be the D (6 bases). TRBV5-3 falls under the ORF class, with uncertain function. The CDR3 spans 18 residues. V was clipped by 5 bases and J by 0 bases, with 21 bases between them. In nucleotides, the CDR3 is TGTGCCAGAAGTCGGGACAAGGCTCTTACCCGCTCTGGAAACACCATATATTTT. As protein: CARSRDKALTRSGNTIYF.

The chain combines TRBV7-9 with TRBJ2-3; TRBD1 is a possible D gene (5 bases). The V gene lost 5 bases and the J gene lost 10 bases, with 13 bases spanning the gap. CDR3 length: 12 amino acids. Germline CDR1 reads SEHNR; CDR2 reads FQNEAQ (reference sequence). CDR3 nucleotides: TGTGCCAGCAGCCTGGACGCCAGGGCGCAGTATTTT. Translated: CASSLDARAQYF. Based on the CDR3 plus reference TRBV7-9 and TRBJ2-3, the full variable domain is DTGVSQNPRHKITKRGQNVTFRCDPISEHNRLYWYRQTLGQGPEFLTYFQNEAQLEKSRLLSDRFSAERPKGSFSTLEIQRTEQGDSAMYLCASSLDARAQYFGPGTRLTVL.

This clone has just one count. CDR3 DNA sequence: TGTGCCAGCAGTCCCCGGGGAGGATCAGGCGAGCAGTACTTC. The encoded protein is CASSPRGGSGEQYF. The chain links TRBV9 to TRBJ2-7; D perhaps matches TRBD2 (6 bases). Germline values: CDR1 SGDLS, CDR2 YYNGEE. The CDR3 is made up of 14 amino acids. V lost 5 bases and J lost 6, with 18 bases in between. The full variable domain, completed using reference TRBV9 and TRBJ2-7, is DSGVTQTPKHLITATGQRVTLRCSPRSGDLSVYWYQQSLDQGLQFLIQYYNGEERAKGNILERFSAQQFPDLHSELNLSSLELGDSALYFCASSPRGGSGEQYFGPGTRLTVT.

The CDR3 protein is CATRGPGGLNEQFF. CDR3 sequence (DNA): TGTGCCACCCGGGGCCCGGGAGGCCTCAATGAGCAGTTCTTC. The genes are TRBV10-3 and TRBJ2-1; 7 bases align to TRBD2. V shed 10 bases, J shed 6 bases, and the junction held 12 bases outside the gene matches. The CDR3 length is 14 residues. The V gene's germline CDR1 is ENHRY and CDR2 SYGVKD.

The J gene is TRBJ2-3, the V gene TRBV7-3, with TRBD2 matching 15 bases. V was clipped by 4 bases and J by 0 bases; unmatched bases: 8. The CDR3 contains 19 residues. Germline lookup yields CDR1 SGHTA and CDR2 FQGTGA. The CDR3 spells CASSSGGTSGRLSTDTQYF. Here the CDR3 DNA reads TGTGCCAGCAGCTCCGGGGGGACTAGCGGGAGGTTGAGCACAGATACGCAGTATTTT.

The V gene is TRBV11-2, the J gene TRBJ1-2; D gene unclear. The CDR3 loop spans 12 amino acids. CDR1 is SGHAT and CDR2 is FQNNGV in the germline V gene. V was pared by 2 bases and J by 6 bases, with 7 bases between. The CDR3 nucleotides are TGTGCCAGCAGCTTAATGCGGAATGGCTACACCTTC. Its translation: CASSLMRNGYTF.

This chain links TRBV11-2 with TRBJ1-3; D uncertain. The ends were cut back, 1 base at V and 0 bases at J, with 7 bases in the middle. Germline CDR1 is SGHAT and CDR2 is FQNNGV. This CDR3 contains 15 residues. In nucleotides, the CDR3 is TGTGCCAGCAGCTTAGGAGCGGGCTCTGGAAACACCATATATTTT. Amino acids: CASSLGAGSGNTIYF.

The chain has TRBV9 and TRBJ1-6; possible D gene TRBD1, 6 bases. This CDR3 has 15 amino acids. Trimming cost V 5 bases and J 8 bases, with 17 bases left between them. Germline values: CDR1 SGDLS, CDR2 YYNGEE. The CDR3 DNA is TGTGCCAGCAGTCCCGTCCGGACAGCGCATTCACCCCTCCACTTT. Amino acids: CASSPVRTAHSPLHF.

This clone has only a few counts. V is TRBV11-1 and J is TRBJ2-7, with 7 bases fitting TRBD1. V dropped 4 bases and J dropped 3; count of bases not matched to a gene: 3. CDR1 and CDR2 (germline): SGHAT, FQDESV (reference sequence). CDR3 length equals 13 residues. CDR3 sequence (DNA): TGTGCCAGCAGCTCGGGACAGAACTACGAGCAGTACTTC. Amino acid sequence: CASSSGQNYEQYF.

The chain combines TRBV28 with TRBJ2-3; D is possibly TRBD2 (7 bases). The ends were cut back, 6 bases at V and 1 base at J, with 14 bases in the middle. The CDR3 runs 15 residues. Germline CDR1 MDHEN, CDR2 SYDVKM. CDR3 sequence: CASRNGGRGTDTQYF. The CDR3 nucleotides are TGTGCCAGCAGAAACGGGGGGCGCGGCACAGATACGCAGTATTTT.

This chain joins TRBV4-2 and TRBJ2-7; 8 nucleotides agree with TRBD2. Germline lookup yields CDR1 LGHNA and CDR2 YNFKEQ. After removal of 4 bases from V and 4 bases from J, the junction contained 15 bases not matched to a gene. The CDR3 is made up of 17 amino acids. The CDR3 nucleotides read TGTGCCAGCAGCCCTGGTAGGGCGGGGGGAGGTCTATACGAGCAGTACTTC. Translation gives CASSPGRAGGGLYEQYF.

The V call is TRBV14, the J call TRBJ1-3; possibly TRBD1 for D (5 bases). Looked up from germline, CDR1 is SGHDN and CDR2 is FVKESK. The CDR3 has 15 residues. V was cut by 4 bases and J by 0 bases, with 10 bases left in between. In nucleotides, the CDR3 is TGTGCCAGCAGCCTAGGGGCATACTCTGGAAACACCATATATTTT. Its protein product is CASSLGAYSGNTIYF.

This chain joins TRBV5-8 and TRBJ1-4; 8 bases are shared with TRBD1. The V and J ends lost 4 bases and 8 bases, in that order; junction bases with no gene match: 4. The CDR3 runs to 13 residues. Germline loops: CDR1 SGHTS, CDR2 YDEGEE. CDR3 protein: CASSPRGREKLFF. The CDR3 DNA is TGTGCCAGCAGCCCCAGGGGGCGAGAAAAACTGTTTTTT.

The CDR3 nucleotides read TGTGCCAGCAGCGTAGCTGGTAGCAGCTCTGGAAACACCATATATTTT. This sequence encodes CASSVAGSSSGNTIYF. The chain couples TRBV9 to TRBJ1-3; D uncertain. The CDR3 has 16 amino acids. Trimming took 0 bases from V and 0 from J, leaving 10 bases between them. Germline V CDR1 and CDR2: SGDLS, YYNGEE. The whole variable domain, filled in from reference TRBV9 and TRBJ1-3, reads DSGVTQTPKHLITATGQRVTLRCSPRSGDLSVYWYQQSLDQGLQFLIQYYNGEERAKGNILERFSAQQFPDLHSELNLSSLELGDSALYFCASSVAGSSSGNTIYFGEGSWLTVV.

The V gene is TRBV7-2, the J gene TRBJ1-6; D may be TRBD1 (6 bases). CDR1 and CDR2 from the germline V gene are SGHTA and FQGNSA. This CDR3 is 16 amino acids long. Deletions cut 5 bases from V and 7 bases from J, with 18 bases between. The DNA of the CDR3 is TGTGCCAGCAGCACACTTGGACAGAGCCGAAATTCACCCCTCCACTTT. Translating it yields CASSTLGQSRNSPLHF.

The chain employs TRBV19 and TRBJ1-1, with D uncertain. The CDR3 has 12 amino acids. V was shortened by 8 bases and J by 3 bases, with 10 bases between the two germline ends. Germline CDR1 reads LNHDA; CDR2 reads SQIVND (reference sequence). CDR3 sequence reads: CASGERYTEAFF. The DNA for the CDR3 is TGTGCCAGTGGGGAGAGGTACACTGAAGCTTTCTTT. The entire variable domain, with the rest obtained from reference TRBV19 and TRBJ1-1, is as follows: DGGITQSPKYLFRKEGQNVTLSCEQNLNHDAMYWYRQDPGQGLRLIYYSQIVNDFQKGDIAEGYSVSREKKESFPLTVTSAQKNPTAFYLCASGERYTEAFFGQGTRLTVV.

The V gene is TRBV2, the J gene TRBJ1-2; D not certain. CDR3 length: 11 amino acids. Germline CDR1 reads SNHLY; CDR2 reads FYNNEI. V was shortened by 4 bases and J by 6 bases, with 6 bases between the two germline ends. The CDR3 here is CASSVRDGYTF. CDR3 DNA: TGTGCCAGCAGTGTGAGGGATGGCTACACCTTC. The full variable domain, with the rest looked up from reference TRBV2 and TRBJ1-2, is EPEVTQTPSHQVTQMGQEVILRCVPISNHLYFYWYRQILGQKVEFLVSFYNNEISEKSEIFDDQFSVERPDGSNFTLKIRSTKLEDSAMYFCASSVRDGYTFGSGTRLTVV.